This T cell receptor (beta chain) was recorded in a study of blood T cell repertoires in COVID-19. The study recruited people aged about 18 to 95 years across more than 20 US areas. Original processing methods: Amplification from reference gene primers served as the basis for estimated nucleated cell counts. Using immunoSEQ multiplex PCR, the repertoire was profiled, and TCRdb retains in-frame clones only, with some absent. Clone size and the V and J calls come from that table; the DNA yielded D and trimming. This sample yields 300,000 to 350,000 clones, of which roughly 87% are seen a single time; roughly 0.94% belongs to the top ten. After removal of 3 bases from V and 10 bases from J, the junction contained 7 bases not matched to a gene. Germline-derived CDR1 and CDR2 are SGHRS and YFSETQ. CDR3 length equals 14 residues.

Sequencing used PBMCs or T cells enriched from blood (not recorded which). The receptor was isolated from a woman aged 25 to 39 who had recovered from COVID-19. This sequence joins TRBV5-1 and TRBJ2-1; 10 bases align to TRBD1. DNA of the CDR3: TGCGCCAGCAGCTCGGGACAGGGGACCTGGGAGCAGTTCTTC. This sequence encodes CASSSGQGTWEQFF.